This TCR beta chain was observed in a study of blood T cell repertoires in COVID-19 (TCRdb year 2020). Some background on the complete study: Collaborator samples came from the United States, Italy and Spain and covered acute and convalescent phases of COVID-19. Where available, HLA class I and class II types were obtained from metadata supplied by the sample provider rather than from assay-based typing. The sample metadata nearly always contained a de-identified subject ID, COVID-19 status, age in years and sex. A freely available public database, intended as a resource for researchers studying the immune response to SARS-CoV-2, is where the repertoires were released. Deeply sampled blood TCRbeta repertoires from subjects exposed to, actively infected with, or recovered from COVID-19 were included in the dataset. The samples were drawn from the first 160 participants of the ongoing ImmuneRACE study and from under 1,500 subjects provided by 6 global collaborators. The prospective study material was composed of cDNA or gDNA derived from T cells, B-cell-depleted T cells, or PBMCs.

The immunoSEQ Assay, a bias-controlled multiplex PCR, was used to amplify TCRbeta CDR3 regions from genomic DNA. In the paper's pipeline: The number of nucleated cells in each sample was estimated from the amplification of reference gene primers within the assay. To quantify the absolute abundance of each unique TCRbeta CDR3 rearrangement, sequence reads were collapsed and filtered. Productive Simpson clonality was computed per sample as the square root of Simpson's diversity index over productive rearrangements. Here the immuneACCESS table is served through TCRdb, limited to in-frame sequences with V and J called. Missing clones are a known gap in these copies; in checked studies unresolved V genes cover under half, and the rest lacks a known reason. The V and J calls and the clone size are those of that table, but D and trimming were determined from the DNA. The sample includes 200,000 to 250,000 clones, with approximately 86% observed a single time. The ten largest account for 14% to 15% of the sample.

V is cut back by 4 bases and J by 1 base, with 3 bases in the junction unmatched. For CDR1 and CDR2, the germline V gene (reference sequence) lists LGHDT and YNNKEL. The CDR3 covers 15 residues, taking in both the cysteine and the phenylalanine. The kept DNA is CDR3 alone, 45 bases in frame from the first base. Here is what the overall study found, with its caveats: The quantity of clinical and demographic metadata differed by source and by participant and was supplied without curation.

This clone has at least ten counts. Its antigen is currently not known. Base qualities are not recorded, but no much larger clone differs from it by a single base. In the prospective study, participants were roughly 18 to 100 years old, resided in around 25 geographic areas of the United States, and were enrolled through a virtual design. In the prospective study, participants were assigned to cohorts based on the clinical history participants reported in a screening survey and a study questionnaire. Each participant in the prospective study had whole blood, serum and a nasopharyngeal or oropharyngeal swab collected by mobile phlebotomists. Over a roughly 2-month period, participants in the prospective study had the option of providing additional blood draws and questionnaires. Before DNA extraction, blood samples from the prospective study were shipped at room temperature or frozen.

Sequencing used PBMCs or T cells enriched from blood (not recorded which). This TCR derives from a woman between 45 and 60 years old with acute COVID-19. The receptor chain draws on TRBV3-1 (or the pseudogene TRBV3-2) and TRBJ2-3; 9 central nucleotides agree with TRBD2. The DNA sequence reads TGTGCCAGCAGCCGCCGACTAGCGGGCACAGATACGCAGTATTTT. Translated, this gives CASSRRLAGTDTQYF.